Listed here are 21 T cell receptor beta chains from one sample, sequenced in a study of shared clonotypes between healthy human individuals. CD8 cells classed as naive were CD45RO-negative and positively selected for CCR7, excluding terminally differentiated effector memory CD45RA+ cells. Measured with immunoSEQ multiplex PCR; TCRdb has only the in-frame clones, and not every one. The sample yields about 2 million clones, about 95% seen once. The specimen was naive CD8+ T cells sorted from blood. The receptors stem from a young man in good health.

To note about this clone: Germline is not matched at one junction end, which may reflect a read error. CDR3 in amino acids: CAGWGKNTEAFF. Here the CDR3 DNA reads TGTGCCGGTTGGGGAAAGAACACTGAAGCTTTCTTC. J is TRBJ2-7 and V is TRBV30; D remains ambiguous. This CDR3 comprises 12 residues. Looked up from germline, CDR1 is GTSNPN and CDR2 is SVGIG (reference sequence).

This clone was recorded only once. This rearrangement joins TRBV10-3 to TRBJ1-2; perhaps TRBD1 as D (5 bases). The CDR3 is made up of 15 amino acids. With 4 bases removed from V and 2 bases from J, the gap between germline ends came to 14 bases. Per germline, CDR1 ENHRY and CDR2 SYGVKD. CDR3: CAISGPDSPNYGYTF. In DNA form, the CDR3 reads TGTGCCATCAGTGGGCCCGACAGCCCCAACTATGGCTACACCTTC.

The chain links TRBV2 to TRBJ1-6; no definite D call. This CDR3 spans 15 amino acids. Germline values: CDR1 SNHLY, CDR2 FYNNEI. Trimming removed 1 base from V and 3 bases from J, with 7 bases in between. CDR3 DNA sequence: TGTGCCAGCAGTGAAGAAACGCGCTATAATTCACCCCTCCACTTT. Protein sequence: CASSEETRYNSPLHF.

V is TRBV6-1 and J is TRBJ2-7; D may be TRBD1 or TRBD2 (5 bases each). CDR1 and CDR2 from the germline V gene are MNHNS and SASEGT. The CDR3 length is 12 residues. The germline V and J ends were trimmed by 4 bases and 6 bases, with 10 bases remaining between them. The CDR3 DNA reads as TGTGCCAGCAGTGTGCAGGGAGTCGAGCAGTACTTC. Translating it yields CASSVQGVEQYF.

The chain joins TRBV28 to TRBJ1-5, with TRBD1 matching 8 bases. Germline CDR1 is MDHEN and CDR2 is SYDVKM. The length of the CDR3 is 16 residues. V lost 4 bases and J lost 0; bases outside the gene matches: 5. The CDR3 nucleotides are TGTGCCAGCAGTTCCGGACAGGGCCTTAGCAATCAGCCCCAGCATTTT. Amino acids: CASSSGQGLSNQPQHF.

This chain connects TRBV27 to TRBJ2-6; TRBD2 might be the D (6 bases). The CDR3 runs to 18 residues. V gave up 2 bases and J gave up 0 bases, with 14 bases separating them. In germline, CDR1 is MNHEY, CDR2 SMNVEV (reference sequence). CDR3 nucleotide sequence: TGTGCCAGCAGTTTAAACGGGGGACTCTACTCTGGGGCCAACGTCCTGACTTTC. Its translation: CASSLNGGLYSGANVLTF.

The rearrangement uses TRBV7-6 and TRBJ2-2; possibly TRBD2 for D (6 bases). The CDR3 runs 14 residues. The V end lost 2 bases, the J end lost 6 bases, and 10 bases lay between the germline ends. Looked up from germline, CDR1 is SGHVS and CDR2 is FNYEAQ. Written as DNA, the CDR3 is TGTGCCAGCAGCTTATACCCGGGGGCCGGGGAGCTGTTTTTT. This gives the protein CASSLYPGAGELFF. Full variable domain (rest looked up from reference TRBV7-6 and TRBJ2-2): GAGVSQSPRYKVTKRGQDVALRCDPISGHVSLYWYRQALGQGPEFLTYFNYEAQQDKSGLPNDRFSAERPEGSISTLTIQRTEQRDSAMYRCASSLYPGAGELFFGEGSRLTVL.

This clone has more than one count but fewer than ten. The chain joins TRBV19 to TRBJ2-2; D is ambiguous. This CDR3 contains 12 residues. Trimming removed 4 bases at V and 5 bases at J, with 5 bases between. CDR1 is LNHDA and CDR2 is SQIVND in the germline V gene (reference sequence). DNA for the CDR3: TGTGCCAGTAGTACTCATACCGGGGAGCTGTTTTTT. Protein sequence: CASSTHTGELFF.

The chain recombines TRBV25-1 with TRBJ1-2, with D unresolved. Trimming shortened V by 7 bases and J by 4 bases, and 16 bases separated the two germline ends. Germline V CDR1 and CDR2: MGHDK, SYGVNS. The CDR3 is 14 amino acids. The CDR3 nucleotides are TGTGCCAGCAAAGGAAGGGCCGACCCCTATGGCTACACCTTC. Translation gives CASKGRADPYGYTF.

This clone showed up just once. J is TRBJ1-6 and V is TRBV6-4, with TRBD1 as a possible D gene (5 bases). The ends were cut back, 7 bases at V and 1 base at J, with 11 bases in the middle. This CDR3 comprises 15 residues. Germline V lookup: CDR1 MRHNA, CDR2 SNTAGT. The chain's CDR3 is CASTGGGSYNSPLHF. The DNA for the CDR3 is TGTGCCAGCACGGGGGGAGGATCCTATAATTCACCCCTCCACTTT.

This clone has a handful of counts. Other nucleotide sequences in the sample specify the same CDR3. The chain has TRBV4-1 and TRBJ2-7; 11 bases are a match to TRBD1. Per germline, CDR1 MGHRA and CDR2 YSYEKL. The CDR3 sequence is 15 residues long. The V segment lost 0 bases and the J segment 3 bases; nucleotides outside the gene matches: 1. The DNA of the CDR3 is TGCGCCAGCAGCCAAGAGGGGACAGGGGGCTACGAGCAGTACTTC. Amino acids: CASSQEGTGGYEQYF.

CDR3 sequence: CASSLAISNYGYTF. The CDR3 nucleotides are TGTGCCAGCAGCTTGGCCATTTCTAACTATGGCTACACCTTC. The gene calls are TRBV5-6 and TRBJ1-2; no clear D gene. The germline V and J ends were trimmed by 0 bases and 0 bases, with 6 bases remaining between them. The CDR3 sequence is 14 residues long. From germline, CDR1 is SGHDT and CDR2 YYEEEE.

The rearrangement joins TRBV2 to TRBJ1-2; D is ambiguous. CDR1 is SNHLY and CDR2 is FYNNEI in the germline V gene. V lost 6 bases to trimming and J lost 8 bases, with 10 bases between them. This CDR3 has 11 residues. The CDR3 DNA is TGTGCCAGCAGAACATTATACGGCTACACCTTC. Translating gives CASRTLYGYTF.

J is TRBJ1-6 and V is TRBV30; D unclear. The V and J ends lost 3 bases and 9 bases respectively, with 15 bases between them. This CDR3 has 14 amino acids. Germline V gives CDR1 GTSNPN, CDR2 SVGIG (reference sequence). CDR3 bases: TGTGCCTGGAGGCCCGAAGCGTTTGGTTCACCCCTCCACTTT. Translation: CAWRPEAFGSPLHF.

CDR3 amino acids: CASSPPLADYEQYF. In DNA form, the CDR3 reads TGTGCCAGCAGCCCACCCCTAGCCGACTACGAGCAGTACTTC. This chain uses TRBV11-2 with TRBJ2-7, with D perhaps TRBD2 (5 bases). Germline V gene lookup returns CDR1 SGHAT and CDR2 FQNNGV. This CDR3 contains 14 residues. Trimming left V 5 bases short and J 3 bases short, with 14 bases between.

The chain employs TRBV30 and TRBJ2-7; 7 nucleotides align to TRBD1. The CDR3 is 13 amino acids. Germline V gives CDR1 GTSNPN, CDR2 SVGIG (reference sequence). Trimming took 7 bases from V and 2 from J; bases not matched to a gene: 8. CDR3 region: CASTGVLTYEQYF. The CDR3 nucleotides are TGTGCCTCAACAGGGGTTTTGACCTACGAGCAGTACTTC. The entire variable domain, with the rest obtained from reference TRBV30 and TRBJ2-7, is as follows: SQTIHQWPATLVQPVGSPLSLECTVEGTSNPNLYWYRQAAGRGLQLLFYSVGIGQISSEVPQNLSASRPQDRQFILSSKKLLLSDSGFYLCASTGVLTYEQYFGPGTRLTVT.

The V call is TRBV15, the J call TRBJ2-3; 7 nucleotides line up with TRBD1. The CDR3 totals 16 residues. Germline V gene lookup returns CDR1 LNHNV and CDR2 YYDKDF (reference sequence). J gave up 3 bases and V 4 bases, and 10 bases lay outside the gene matches. CDR3 nucleotide sequence: TGTGCCACCAGCACCCCTGGGGACAGTTCAACAGATACGCAGTATTTT. Its protein is CATSTPGDSSTDTQYF.

This chain joins TRBV27 and TRBJ2-2; 13 positions agree with TRBD2. The CDR3 is 16 residues long. CDR1 and CDR2 from the germline V gene are MNHEY and SMNVEV (reference sequence). J was trimmed by 5 bases and V by 1 base; bases with no gene match: 1. CDR3 sequence (DNA): TGTGCCAGCAGTTTATGGGGACTAGCGGGAACCGGGGAGCTGTTTTTT. This encodes CASSLWGLAGTGELFF.

This clone appeared once. The chain links TRBV6-5 to TRBJ2-7; no clear D. This CDR3 comprises 12 residues. Germline V gene lookup returns CDR1 MNHEY and CDR2 SVGAGI. V lost 6 bases to trimming and J lost 2 bases, with 8 bases between them. The CDR3 loop is CASSPGAYEQYF. CDR3 sequence (DNA): TGTGCCAGCAGCCCTGGCGCCTACGAGCAGTACTTC.

The rearrangement joins TRBV27 to TRBJ2-7; tentative D call: TRBD1 (5 bases). The CDR3 loop spans 14 amino acids. Per germline, CDR1 MNHEY and CDR2 SMNVEV (reference sequence). V lost 8 bases to trimming and J lost 1 base, with 15 bases between them. Written as DNA, the CDR3 is TGTGCCAGCTCGCATGACACAGGTTCCTACGAGCAGTACTTC. Translating it yields CASSHDTGSYEQYF.

The V and J genes are TRBV4-1 and TRBJ2-3; the match to TRBD2 covers 9 bases. CDR3 length equals 17 residues. V was clipped by 1 base and J by 0 bases; unmatched bases: 5. The germline gives CDR1 MGHRA, CDR2 YSYEKL. CDR3: CASSQGLAVESTDTQYF. CDR3 in DNA: TGCGCCAGCAGCCAAGGACTAGCGGTGGAGAGCACAGATACGCAGTATTTT.